These T cell receptor beta chains were read from a single sample in a study of human T cells and chemical hapten exposure. TCRdb called the RACE reads again in MiXCR, with one record for every CDR3 protein. This sample has approximately 400,000 distinct CDR3 sequences; about 4.8% occur once, and the top ten carry around 2.3%. The sequences come from whole blood, collected in connection with sensitization to the hapten diphenylcyclopropenone (DPC). These receptor sequences come from a woman in her 50s with alopecia areata. Some clones in this sample may be carry-over from other donors' samples. Each CDR3 is given with its conserved first and last residue. D genes are given only for firm matches. Only some rows state a clone size, as once, few, many or a class for expanded clones.

V: TRBV30; D: .; size: many; J: TRBJ2-1; length: 14; CDR3: CACQPGWGYNEQFF; DNA: TGTGCCTGCCAACCGGGGTGGGGCTACAATGAGCAGTTCTTC
V: TRBV7-2; D: .; size: .; J: TRBJ2-7; length: 15; CDR3: CASSLLAGNTHEQYF; DNA: TGTGCCAGCAGCTTGCTGGCGGGAAACACCCACGAGCAGTACTTC
V: TRBV20-1; D: TRBD1; size: many; J: TRBJ1-4; length: 16; CDR3: CSASPGTGTTNEKLFF; DNA: TGCAGTGCTAGTCCCGGGACAGGGACAACTAATGAAAAACTGTTTTTT
V: TRBV20-1; D: TRBD1; size: many; J: TRBJ1-1; length: 15; CDR3: CSARVLGQGYTEAFF; DNA: TGCAGTGCTAGAGTACTCGGACAGGGATACACTGAAGCTTTCTTT
V: TRBV27; D: TRBD2; size: many; J: TRBJ2-1; length: 15; CDR3: CASSLGGLADNEQFF; DNA: TGTGCCAGCAGTTTAGGAGGACTAGCGGACAATGAGCAGTTCTTC
V: TRBV10-3; D: TRBD2; size: many; J: TRBJ2-7; length: 16; CDR3: CAISEATSGRSYEQYF; DNA: TGTGCCATCAGTGAGGCGACTAGCGGGAGGTCCTACGAGCAGTACTTC
V: TRBV20-1; D: TRBD1; size: .; J: TRBJ2-3; length: 15; CDR3: CSARSPSGTVFTQYF; DNA: TGCAGTGCTAGAAGCCCCTCCGGGACAGTATTTACGCAGTATTTT
V: TRBV12-3/TRBV12-4; D: .; size: many; J: TRBJ2-5; length: 13; CDR3: CASRSTAGETQYF; DNA: TGTGCCAGCAGGAGTACCGCCGGAGAGACCCAGTACTTC
V: TRBV3-1; D: .; size: many; J: TRBJ2-7; length: 12; CDR3: CASSQEGADFFF; DNA: TGTGCCAGCAGCCAAGAAGGCGCTGATTTTTTCTTC
V: TRBV2; D: .; size: many; J: TRBJ1-1; length: 13; CDR3: CASRIDMNTEAFF; DNA: TGTGCCAGCAGGATCGACATGAACACTGAAGCTTTCTTT
V: TRBV7-2; D: TRBD2; size: .; J: TRBJ2-3; length: 18; CDR3: CASSLLVLAGISTDTQYF; DNA: TGTGCCAGCAGCTTATTGGTACTAGCGGGGATTAGCACAGATACGCAGTATTTT
V: TRBV29-1; D: TRBD1; size: few; J: TRBJ1-1; length: 13; CDR3: CSVEQGVNTEAFF; DNA: TGCAGCGTTGAGCAGGGGGTGAACACTGAAGCTTTCTTT
V: TRBV7-9; D: .; size: few; J: TRBJ2-1; length: 16; CDR3: CASSSRGALVYNEQFF; DNA: TGTGCCAGCAGTTCCCGGGGGGCCCTCGTCTACAATGAGCAGTTCTTC
V: TRBV6-4; D: .; size: many; J: TRBJ1-1; length: 13; CDR3: CASSRFMNTEAFF; DNA: TGTGCCAGCAGTAGATTCATGAACACTGAAGCTTTCTTT
V: TRBV7-8; D: .; size: .; J: TRBJ1-1; length: 15; CDR3: CASSLAAGDGTEAFF; DNA: TGTGCCAGCAGCTTAGCAGCGGGGGACGGCACTGAAGCTTTCTTT
V: TRBV7-2; D: TRBD1; size: many; J: TRBJ1-4; length: 16; CDR3: CASSLLAGGLGEKLFF; DNA: TGTGCCAGCAGCCTTCTGGCAGGGGGATTAGGGGAAAAACTGTTTTTT
V: TRBV20-1; D: .; size: .; J: TRBJ1-5; length: 13; CDR3: CSASGASNQPQHF; DNA: TGCAGTGCATCGGGGGCTTCTAATCAGCCCCAGCATTTT
V: TRBV3-1; D: .; size: many; J: TRBJ2-5; length: 16; CDR3: CASSQVVSSVRETQYF; DNA: TGTGCCAGCAGCCAAGTTGTGTCTAGCGTCAGAGAGACCCAGTACTTC
V: TRBV18; D: TRBD2; size: .; J: TRBJ2-7; length: 17; CDR3: CASSPSTGGTASYEQYF; DNA: TGTGCCAGCTCACCATCTACGGGGGGGACGGCATCCTACGAGCAGTACTTC
V: TRBV6-2/TRBV6-3; D: .; size: many; J: TRBJ2-6; length: 15; CDR3: CASTDGGSGANVLTF; DNA: TGTGCCAGCACTGATGGAGGCTCTGGGGCCAACGTCCTGACTTTC
V: TRBV9; D: .; size: many; J: TRBJ2-1; length: 14; CDR3: CASSATGTHNEQFF; DNA: TGTGCCAGCAGCGCCACAGGGACACACAATGAGCAGTTCTTC
V: TRBV6-5; D: .; size: .; J: TRBJ1-3; length: 17; CDR3: CASSPSGQFLSGNTIYF; DNA: TGTGCCAGCAGCCCCTCCGGACAATTCCTCTCTGGAAACACCATATATTTT
V: TRBV2; D: .; size: many; J: TRBJ2-5; length: 14; CDR3: CASSEGLAWETQYF; DNA: TGTGCCAGCAGTGAAGGGCTAGCATGGGAGACCCAGTACTTC
V: TRBV6-2/TRBV6-3; D: .; size: many; J: TRBJ2-1; length: 15; CDR3: CASTMNSVRTNEQFF; DNA: TGTGCCAGCACCATGAATAGCGTTAGGACCAATGAGCAGTTCTTC
V: TRBV3-1; D: TRBD2; size: many; J: TRBJ2-1; length: 13; CDR3: CASSQRGSGEQFF; DNA: TGTGCCAGCAGCCAACGCGGGAGTGGTGAGCAGTTCTTC
V: TRBV7-9; D: TRBD2; size: few; J: TRBJ2-1; length: 16; CDR3: CASSLGLAGEGDEQFF; DNA: TGTGCCAGCAGCTTAGGTCTAGCGGGAGAAGGGGATGAGCAGTTCTTC
V: TRBV20-1; D: TRBD2; size: few; J: TRBJ2-1; length: 12; CDR3: CSVAGGRNEQFF; DNA: TGCAGTGTTGCGGGGGGGCGCAATGAGCAGTTCTTC
V: TRBV3-1; D: TRBD1; size: many; J: TRBJ1-5; length: 15; CDR3: CASSPAGQGIQPQHF; DNA: TGTGCCAGCAGCCCGGCGGGACAGGGTATTCAGCCCCAGCATTTT
V: TRBV7-8; D: .; size: .; J: TRBJ2-5; length: 16; CDR3: CASSRARDPAVETQYF; DNA: TGTGCCAGCAGCCGAGCGCGGGACCCGGCCGTTGAGACCCAGTACTTC
V: TRBV3-1; D: .; size: many; J: TRBJ2-7; length: 14; CDR3: CASSQGVSSYEQYF; DNA: TGTGCCAGCAGCCAAGGGGTTAGCTCCTACGAGCAGTACTTC
V: TRBV12-3/TRBV12-4; D: .; size: .; J: TRBJ1-3; length: 17; CDR3: CASSLRRTAFSGNTIYF; DNA: TGTGCCAGCAGTTTAAGGCGGACAGCCTTCTCTGGAAACACCATATATTTT
V: TRBV6-2/TRBV6-3; D: .; size: many; J: TRBJ2-7; length: 15; CDR3: CASSYSSGIMGEQYF; DNA: TGTGCCAGCAGTTACTCGAGCGGCATTATGGGGGAGCAGTACTTC
V: TRBV3-1; D: .; size: .; J: TRBJ1-3; length: 17; CDR3: CASSQDGITFSGNTIYF; DNA: TGTGCCAGCAGCCAAGATGGGATTACTTTCTCTGGAAACACCATATATTTT
V: TRBV20-1; D: TRBD1; size: many; J: TRBJ1-5; length: 16; CDR3: CSARDYGTGKNQPQHF; DNA: TGCAGTGCTAGAGATTATGGGACAGGGAAAAATCAGCCCCAGCATTTT
V: TRBV4-3; D: TRBD1; size: few; J: TRBJ1-1; length: 16; CDR3: CATKAGTGGADTEAFF; DNA: TGCGCCACCAAAGCCGGGACAGGGGGTGCCGACACTGAAGCTTTCTTT
V: TRBV5-8; D: TRBD1; size: many; J: TRBJ1-6; length: 17; CDR3: CASSLHTRGQANSPLHF; DNA: TGTGCCAGCAGCTTACACACAAGGGGACAGGCTAATTCACCCCTCCACTTT
V: TRBV11-3; D: .; size: .; J: TRBJ1-4; length: 17; CDR3: CARPNPPEETSDEKLFF; DNA: TGTGCCAGACCAAACCCCCCTGAGGAGACGTCTGATGAAAAACTGTTTTTT
V: TRBV6-2/TRBV6-3; D: TRBD2; size: many; J: TRBJ2-1; length: 16; CDR3: CASSSSGLAGSNEQFF; DNA: TGTGCCAGCAGTTCGTCGGGACTAGCGGGCTCCAATGAGCAGTTCTTC
V: TRBV6-5; D: TRBD1; size: .; J: TRBJ1-1; length: 13; CDR3: CASSSGGYTEAFF; DNA: TGTGCCAGCAGCTCAGGGGGTTACACTGAAGCTTTCTTT